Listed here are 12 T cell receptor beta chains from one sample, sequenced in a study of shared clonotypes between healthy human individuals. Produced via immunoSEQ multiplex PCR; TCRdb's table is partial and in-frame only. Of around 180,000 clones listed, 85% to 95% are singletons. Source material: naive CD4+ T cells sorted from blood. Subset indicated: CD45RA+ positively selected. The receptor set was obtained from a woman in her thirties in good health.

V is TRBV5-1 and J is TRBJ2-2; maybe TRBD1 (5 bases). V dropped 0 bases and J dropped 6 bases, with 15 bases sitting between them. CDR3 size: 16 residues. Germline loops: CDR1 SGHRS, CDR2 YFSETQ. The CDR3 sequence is CASSLVVGVSAGELFF. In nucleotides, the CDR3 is TGCGCCAGCAGCTTGGTTGTAGGGGTTTCCGCCGGGGAGCTGTTTTTT.

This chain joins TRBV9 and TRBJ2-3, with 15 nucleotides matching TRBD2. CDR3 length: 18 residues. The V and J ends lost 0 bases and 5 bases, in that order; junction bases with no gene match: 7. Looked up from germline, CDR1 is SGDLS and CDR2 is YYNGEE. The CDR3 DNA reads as TGTGCCAGCAGCGTAGCTCCGGGACTAGCGGGAGGAGGAGATACGCAGTATTTT. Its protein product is CASSVAPGLAGGGDTQYF.

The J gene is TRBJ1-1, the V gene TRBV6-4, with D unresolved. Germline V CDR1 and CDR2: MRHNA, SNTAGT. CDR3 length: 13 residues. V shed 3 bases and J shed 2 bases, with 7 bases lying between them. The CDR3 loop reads CASSEHINTEAFF. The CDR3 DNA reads TGTGCCAGCAGTGAACACATTAACACTGAAGCTTTCTTT.

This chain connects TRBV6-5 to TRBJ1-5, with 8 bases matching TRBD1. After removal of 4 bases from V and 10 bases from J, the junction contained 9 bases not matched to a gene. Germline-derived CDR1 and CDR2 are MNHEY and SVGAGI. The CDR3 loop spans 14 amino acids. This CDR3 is CASSLGQAFDPQHF. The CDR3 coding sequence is TGTGCCAGCAGTTTGGGACAGGCTTTCGACCCCCAGCATTTT.

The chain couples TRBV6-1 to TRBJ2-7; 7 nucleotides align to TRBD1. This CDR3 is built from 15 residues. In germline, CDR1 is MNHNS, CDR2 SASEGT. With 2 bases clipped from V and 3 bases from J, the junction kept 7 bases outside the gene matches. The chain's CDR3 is CASSEMGTDYYEQYF. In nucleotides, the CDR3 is TGTGCCAGCAGTGAAATGGGGACAGACTACTACGAGCAGTACTTC.

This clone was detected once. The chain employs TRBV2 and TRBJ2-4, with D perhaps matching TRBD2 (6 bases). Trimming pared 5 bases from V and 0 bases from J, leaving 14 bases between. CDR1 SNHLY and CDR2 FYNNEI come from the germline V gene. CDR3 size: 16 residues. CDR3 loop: CASSHPPGVAKNIQYF. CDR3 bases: TGTGCCAGCAGTCATCCCCCGGGAGTAGCCAAAAACATTCAGTACTTC.

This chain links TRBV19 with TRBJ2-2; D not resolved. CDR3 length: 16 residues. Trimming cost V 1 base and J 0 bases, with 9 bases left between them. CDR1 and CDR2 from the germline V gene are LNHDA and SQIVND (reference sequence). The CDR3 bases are TGTGCCAGTAGTATAGTCGGCTTCGCGAACACCGGGGAGCTGTTTTTT. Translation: CASSIVGFANTGELFF.

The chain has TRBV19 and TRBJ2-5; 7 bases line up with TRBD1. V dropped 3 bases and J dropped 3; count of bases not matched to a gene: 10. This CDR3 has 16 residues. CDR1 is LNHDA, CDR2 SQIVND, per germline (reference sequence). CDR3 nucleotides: TGTGCCAGTAGTATCGGAGAGGGGGCTTATGAAGAGACCCAGTACTTC. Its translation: CASSIGEGAYEETQYF.

CDR3 residues: CASSSGQGANYGYTF. The CDR3 DNA sequence: TGTGCCAGCAGTTCCGGACAGGGAGCTAACTATGGCTACACCTTC. The chain uses TRBV28 and TRBJ1-2, with TRBD1 identical over 8 bases. The V segment lost 4 bases and the J segment 0 bases; nucleotides outside the gene matches: 4. From germline, CDR1 is MDHEN and CDR2 SYDVKM. The CDR3 sequence is 15 residues long.

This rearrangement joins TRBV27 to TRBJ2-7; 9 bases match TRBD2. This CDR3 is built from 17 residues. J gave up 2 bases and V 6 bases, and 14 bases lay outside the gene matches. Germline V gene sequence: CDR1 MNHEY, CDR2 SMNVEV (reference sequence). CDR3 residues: CASRENEAGGLPYEQYF. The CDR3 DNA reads TGTGCCAGCAGGGAAAACGAAGCGGGAGGACTACCCTACGAGCAGTACTTC.

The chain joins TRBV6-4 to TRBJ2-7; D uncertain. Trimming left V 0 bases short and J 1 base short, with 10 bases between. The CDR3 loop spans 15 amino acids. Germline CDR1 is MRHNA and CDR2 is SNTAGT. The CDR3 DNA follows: TGTGCCAGCAGTGACTCGAATAAGGTTTCCTACGAGCAGTACTTC. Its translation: CASSDSNKVSYEQYF.

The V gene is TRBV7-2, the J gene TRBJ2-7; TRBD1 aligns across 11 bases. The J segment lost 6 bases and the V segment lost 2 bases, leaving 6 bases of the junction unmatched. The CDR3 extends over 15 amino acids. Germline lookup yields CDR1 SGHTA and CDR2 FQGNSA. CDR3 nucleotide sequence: TGTGCCAGCAGCTTAACCGGACAGGGGGCCTCCGAGCAGTACTTC. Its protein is CASSLTGQGASEQYF. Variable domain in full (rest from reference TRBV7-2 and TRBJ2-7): GAGVSQSPSNKVTEKGKDVELRCDPISGHTALYWYRQSLGQGLEFLIYFQGNSAPDKSGLPSDRFSAERTGGSVSTLTIQRTQQEDSAVYLCASSLTGQGASEQYFGPGTRLTVT.